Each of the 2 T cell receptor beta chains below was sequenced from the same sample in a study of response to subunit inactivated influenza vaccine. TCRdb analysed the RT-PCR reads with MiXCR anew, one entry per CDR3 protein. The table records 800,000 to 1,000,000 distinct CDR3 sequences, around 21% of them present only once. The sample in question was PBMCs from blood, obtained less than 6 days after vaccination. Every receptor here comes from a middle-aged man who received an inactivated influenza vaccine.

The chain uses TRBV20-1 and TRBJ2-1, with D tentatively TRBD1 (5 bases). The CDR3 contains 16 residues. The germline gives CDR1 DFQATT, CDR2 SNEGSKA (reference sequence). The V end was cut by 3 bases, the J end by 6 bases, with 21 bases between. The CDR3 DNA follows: TGCAGTGCTAGGGGGTTAGCTAGGACAATCTCCAATGAGCAGTTCTTC. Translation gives CSARGLARTISNEQFF.

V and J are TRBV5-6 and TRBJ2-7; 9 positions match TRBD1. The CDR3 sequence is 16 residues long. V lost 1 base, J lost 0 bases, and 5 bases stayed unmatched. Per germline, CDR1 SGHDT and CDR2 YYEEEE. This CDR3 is CASSLPGTGPSYEQYF. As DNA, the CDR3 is TGTGCCAGCAGCTTGCCCGGGACAGGGCCCTCCTACGAGCAGTACTTC.